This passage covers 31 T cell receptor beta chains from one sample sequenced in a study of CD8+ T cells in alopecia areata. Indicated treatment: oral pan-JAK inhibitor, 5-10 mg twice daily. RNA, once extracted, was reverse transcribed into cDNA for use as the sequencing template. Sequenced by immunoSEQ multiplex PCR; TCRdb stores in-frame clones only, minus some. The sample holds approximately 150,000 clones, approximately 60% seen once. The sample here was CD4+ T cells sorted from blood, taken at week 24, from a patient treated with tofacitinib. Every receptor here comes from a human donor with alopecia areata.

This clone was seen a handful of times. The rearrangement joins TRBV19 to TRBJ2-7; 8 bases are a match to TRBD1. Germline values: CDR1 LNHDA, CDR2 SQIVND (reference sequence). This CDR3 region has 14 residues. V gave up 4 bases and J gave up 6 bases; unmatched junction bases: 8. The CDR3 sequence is CASSKTGGLGEQYF. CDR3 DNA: TGTGCCAGTAGTAAAACAGGGGGACTCGGCGAGCAGTACTTC. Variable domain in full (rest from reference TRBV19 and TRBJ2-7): DGGITQSPKYLFRKEGQNVTLSCEQNLNHDAMYWYRQDPGQGLRLIYYSQIVNDFQKGDIAEGYSVSREKKESFPLTVTSAQKNPTAFYLCASSKTGGLGEQYFGPGTRLTVT.

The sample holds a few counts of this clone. CDR3 amino acids: CASSWSDDTEAFF. As DNA, the CDR3 is TGTGCCAGCAGTTGGTCGGACGACACTGAAGCTTTCTTT. The rearrangement joins TRBV6-5 to TRBJ1-1; no firm D call. The V gene lost 4 bases and the J gene lost 3 bases, with 9 bases spanning the gap. Germline CDR1 MNHEY, CDR2 SVGAGI. The CDR3 consists of 13 residues.

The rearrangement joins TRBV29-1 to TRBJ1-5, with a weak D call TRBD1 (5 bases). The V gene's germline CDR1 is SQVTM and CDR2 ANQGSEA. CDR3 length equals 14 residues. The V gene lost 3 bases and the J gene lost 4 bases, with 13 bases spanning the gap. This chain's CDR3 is CSVDVGGGNQPQHF. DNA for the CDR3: TGCAGCGTTGACGTGGGGGGGGGAAATCAGCCCCAGCATTTT.

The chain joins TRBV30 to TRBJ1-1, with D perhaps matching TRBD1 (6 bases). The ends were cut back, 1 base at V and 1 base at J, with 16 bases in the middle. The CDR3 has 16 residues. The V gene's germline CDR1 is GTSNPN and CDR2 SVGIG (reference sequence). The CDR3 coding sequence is TGTGCCTGGAGTGCTTCGGGGGGACATCGGAACACTGAAGCTTTCTTT. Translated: CAWSASGGHRNTEAFF.

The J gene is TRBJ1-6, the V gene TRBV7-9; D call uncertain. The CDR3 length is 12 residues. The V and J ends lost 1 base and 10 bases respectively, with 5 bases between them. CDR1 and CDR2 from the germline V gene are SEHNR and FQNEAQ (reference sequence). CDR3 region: CASSLEGSPLHF. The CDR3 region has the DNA TGTGCCAGCAGCTTAGAGGGATCACCCCTCCACTTT. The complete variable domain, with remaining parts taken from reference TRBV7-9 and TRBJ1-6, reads DTGVSQNPRHKITKRGQNVTFRCDPISEHNRLYWYRQTLGQGPEFLTYFQNEAQLEKSRLLSDRFSAERPKGSFSTLEIQRTEQGDSAMYLCASSLEGSPLHFGNGTRLTVT.

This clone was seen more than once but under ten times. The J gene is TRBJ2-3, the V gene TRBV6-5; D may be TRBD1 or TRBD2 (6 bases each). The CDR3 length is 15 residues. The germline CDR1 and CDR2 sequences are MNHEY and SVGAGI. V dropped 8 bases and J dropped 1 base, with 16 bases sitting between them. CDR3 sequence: CASRDGGGGTDTQYF. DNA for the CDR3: TGTGCCAGCCGCGATGGGGGCGGGGGCACAGATACGCAGTATTTT.

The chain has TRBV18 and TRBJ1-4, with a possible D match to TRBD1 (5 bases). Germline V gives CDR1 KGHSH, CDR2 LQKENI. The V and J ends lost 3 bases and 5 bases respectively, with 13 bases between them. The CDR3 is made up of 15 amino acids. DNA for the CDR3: TGTGCCAGCTCACCGGACGGGACGGTAAATGAAAAACTGTTTTTT. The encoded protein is CASSPDGTVNEKLFF.

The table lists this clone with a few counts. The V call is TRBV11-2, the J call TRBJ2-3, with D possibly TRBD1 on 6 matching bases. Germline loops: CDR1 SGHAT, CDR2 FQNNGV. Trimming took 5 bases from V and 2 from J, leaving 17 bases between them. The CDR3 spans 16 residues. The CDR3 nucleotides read TGTGCCAGCAGCCGCGGACAGAGACTCGTCACAGATACGCAGTATTTT. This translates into CASSRGQRLVTDTQYF.

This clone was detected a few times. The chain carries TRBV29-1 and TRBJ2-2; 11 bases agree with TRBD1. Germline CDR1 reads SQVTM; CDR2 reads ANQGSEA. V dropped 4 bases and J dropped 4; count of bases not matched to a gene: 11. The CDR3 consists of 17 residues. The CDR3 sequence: CSVVKFRTGGLTGELFF. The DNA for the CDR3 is TGCAGCGTTGTGAAGTTCCGGACAGGGGGCCTCACCGGGGAGCTGTTTTTT.

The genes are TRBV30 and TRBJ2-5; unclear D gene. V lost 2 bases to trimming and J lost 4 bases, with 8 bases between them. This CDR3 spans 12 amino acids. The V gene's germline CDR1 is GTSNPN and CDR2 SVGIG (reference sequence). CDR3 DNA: TGTGCCTGGAGTCGTGGGTTAGAGACCCAGTACTTC. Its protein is CAWSRGLETQYF. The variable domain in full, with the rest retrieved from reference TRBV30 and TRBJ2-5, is SQTIHQWPATLVQPVGSPLSLECTVEGTSNPNLYWYRQAAGRGLQLLFYSVGIGQISSEVPQNLSASRPQDRQFILSSKKLLLSDSGFYLCAWSRGLETQYFGPGTRLLVL.

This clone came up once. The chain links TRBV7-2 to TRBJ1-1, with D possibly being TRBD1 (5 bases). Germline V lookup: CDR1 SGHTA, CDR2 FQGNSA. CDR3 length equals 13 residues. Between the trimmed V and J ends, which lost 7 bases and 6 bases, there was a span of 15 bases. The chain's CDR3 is CASTVGVVPEAFF. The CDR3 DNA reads TGTGCCAGCACCGTGGGGGTTGTTCCTGAAGCTTTCTTT.

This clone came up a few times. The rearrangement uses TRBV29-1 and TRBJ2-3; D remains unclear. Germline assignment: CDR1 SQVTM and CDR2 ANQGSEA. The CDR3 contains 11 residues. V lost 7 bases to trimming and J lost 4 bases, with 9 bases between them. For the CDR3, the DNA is TGCAGCGGCACCGTGTCAGATACGCAGTATTTT. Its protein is CSGTVSDTQYF.

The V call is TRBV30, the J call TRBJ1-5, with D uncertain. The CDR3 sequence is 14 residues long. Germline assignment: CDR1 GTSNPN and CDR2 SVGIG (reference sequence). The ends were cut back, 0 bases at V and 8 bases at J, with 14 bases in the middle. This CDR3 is CAWSVRGFMEPQHF. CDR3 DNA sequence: TGTGCCTGGAGTGTTCGGGGTTTTATGGAGCCCCAGCATTTT. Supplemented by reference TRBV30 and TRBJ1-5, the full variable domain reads SQTIHQWPATLVQPVGSPLSLECTVEGTSNPNLYWYRQAAGRGLQLLFYSVGIGQISSEVPQNLSASRPQDRQFILSSKKLLLSDSGFYLCAWSVRGFMEPQHFGDGTRLSIL.

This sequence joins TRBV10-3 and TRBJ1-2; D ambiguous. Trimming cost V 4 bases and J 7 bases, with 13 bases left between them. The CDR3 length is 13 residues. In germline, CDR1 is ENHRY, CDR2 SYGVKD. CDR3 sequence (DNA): TGTGCCATCAGTGTTCAGGTGTCGGGTGGCTACACCTTC. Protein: CAISVQVSGGYTF.

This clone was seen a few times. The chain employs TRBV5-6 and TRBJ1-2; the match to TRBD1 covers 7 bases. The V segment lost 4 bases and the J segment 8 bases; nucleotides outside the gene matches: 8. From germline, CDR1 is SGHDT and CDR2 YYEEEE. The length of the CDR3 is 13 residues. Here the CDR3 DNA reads TGTGCCAGCAGCCCGGGGACAGCTCGGGGCTACACCTTC. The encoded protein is CASSPGTARGYTF.

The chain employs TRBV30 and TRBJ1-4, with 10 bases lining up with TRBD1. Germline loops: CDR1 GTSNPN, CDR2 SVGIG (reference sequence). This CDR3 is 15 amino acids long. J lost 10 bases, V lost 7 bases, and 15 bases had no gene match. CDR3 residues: CASSGTGEKGGKLFF. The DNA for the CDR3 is TGTGCCTCGTCCGGGACAGGGGAGAAAGGGGGAAAACTGTTTTTT.

The CDR3 coding sequence is TGTGCCTGGAGTTTGTTGGGAACCTATGGCTACACCTTC. Protein sequence: CAWSLLGTYGYTF. The V call is TRBV30, the J call TRBJ1-2; D is undetermined. Germline lookup yields CDR1 GTSNPN and CDR2 SVGIG (reference sequence). The CDR3 runs to 13 residues. The V gene lost 2 bases and the J gene lost 4 bases, with 11 bases spanning the gap.

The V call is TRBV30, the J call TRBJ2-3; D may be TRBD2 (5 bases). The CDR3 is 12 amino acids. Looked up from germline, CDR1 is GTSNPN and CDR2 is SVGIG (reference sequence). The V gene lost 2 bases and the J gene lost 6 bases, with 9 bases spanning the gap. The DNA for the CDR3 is TGTGCCTGGAGTATGAGGGTGGATACGCAGTATTTT. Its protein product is CAWSMRVDTQYF.

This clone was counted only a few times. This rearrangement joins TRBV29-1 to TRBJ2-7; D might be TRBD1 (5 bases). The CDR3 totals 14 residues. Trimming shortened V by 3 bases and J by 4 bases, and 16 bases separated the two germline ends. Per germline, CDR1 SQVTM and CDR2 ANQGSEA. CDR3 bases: TGCAGCGTTGAGAGGACACCGATTCTGTACGAGCAGTACTTC. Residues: CSVERTPILYEQYF.

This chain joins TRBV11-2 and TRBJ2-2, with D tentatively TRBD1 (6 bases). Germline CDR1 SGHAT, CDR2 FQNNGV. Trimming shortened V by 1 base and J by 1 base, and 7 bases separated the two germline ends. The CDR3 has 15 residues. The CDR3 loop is CASSLGQENTGELFF. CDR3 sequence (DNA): TGTGCCAGCAGCTTAGGACAGGAGAACACCGGGGAGCTGTTTTTT.

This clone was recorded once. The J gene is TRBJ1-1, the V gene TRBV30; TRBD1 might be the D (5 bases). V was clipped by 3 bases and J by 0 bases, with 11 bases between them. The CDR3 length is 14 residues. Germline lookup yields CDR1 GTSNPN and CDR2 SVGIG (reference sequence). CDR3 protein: CAWRGLGLNTEAFF. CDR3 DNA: TGTGCCTGGAGGGGGCTGGGTCTGAACACTGAAGCTTTCTTT. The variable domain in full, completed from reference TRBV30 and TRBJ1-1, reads SQTIHQWPATLVQPVGSPLSLECTVEGTSNPNLYWYRQAAGRGLQLLFYSVGIGQISSEVPQNLSASRPQDRQFILSSKKLLLSDSGFYLCAWRGLGLNTEAFFGQGTRLTVV.

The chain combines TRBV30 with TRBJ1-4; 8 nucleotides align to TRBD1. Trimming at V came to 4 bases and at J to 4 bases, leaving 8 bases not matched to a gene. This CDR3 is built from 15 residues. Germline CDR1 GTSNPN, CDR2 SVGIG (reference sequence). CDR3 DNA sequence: TGTGCCTGGAATACGGACAGGGCCTATAATGAAAAACTGTTTTTT. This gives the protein CAWNTDRAYNEKLFF. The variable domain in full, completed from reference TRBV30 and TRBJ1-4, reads SQTIHQWPATLVQPVGSPLSLECTVEGTSNPNLYWYRQAAGRGLQLLFYSVGIGQISSEVPQNLSASRPQDRQFILSSKKLLLSDSGFYLCAWNTDRAYNEKLFFGSGTQLSVL.

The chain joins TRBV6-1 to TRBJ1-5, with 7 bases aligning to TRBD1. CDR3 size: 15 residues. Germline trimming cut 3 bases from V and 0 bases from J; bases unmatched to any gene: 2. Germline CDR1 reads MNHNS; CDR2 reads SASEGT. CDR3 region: CASSDRTGSNQPQHF. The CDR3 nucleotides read TGTGCCAGCAGTGATAGGACAGGTAGCAATCAGCCCCAGCATTTT.

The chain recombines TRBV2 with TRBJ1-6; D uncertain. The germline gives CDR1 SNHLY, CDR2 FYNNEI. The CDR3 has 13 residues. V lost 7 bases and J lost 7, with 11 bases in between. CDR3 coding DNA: TGTGCCAGCAACGACACGCCGAATTCACCCCTCCACTTT. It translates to CASNDTPNSPLHF.

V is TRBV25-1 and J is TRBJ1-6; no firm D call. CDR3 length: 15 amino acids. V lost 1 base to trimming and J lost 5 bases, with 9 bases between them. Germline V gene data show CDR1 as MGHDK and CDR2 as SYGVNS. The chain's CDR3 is CASSEFGVNNSPLHF. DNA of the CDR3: TGTGCCAGCAGTGAATTTGGGGTGAATAATTCACCCCTCCACTTT.

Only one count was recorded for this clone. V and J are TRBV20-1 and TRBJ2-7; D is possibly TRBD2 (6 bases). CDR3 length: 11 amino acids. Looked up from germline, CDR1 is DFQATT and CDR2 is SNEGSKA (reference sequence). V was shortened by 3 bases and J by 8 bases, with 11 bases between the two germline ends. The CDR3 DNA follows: TGCAGTGCTAGTCCGGACTATAAGCAGTACTTC. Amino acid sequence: CSASPDYKQYF.

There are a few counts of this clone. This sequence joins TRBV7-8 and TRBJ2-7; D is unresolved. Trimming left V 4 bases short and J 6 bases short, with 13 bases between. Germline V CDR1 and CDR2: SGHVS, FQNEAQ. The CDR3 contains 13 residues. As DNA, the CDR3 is TGTGCCAGCAGCTCGCCTGGGTCGGGCGAGCAGTACTTC. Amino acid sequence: CASSSPGSGEQYF.

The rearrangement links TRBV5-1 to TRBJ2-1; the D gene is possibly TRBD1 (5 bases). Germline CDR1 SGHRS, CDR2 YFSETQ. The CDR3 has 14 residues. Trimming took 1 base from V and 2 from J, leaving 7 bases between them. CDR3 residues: CASSLSRAYNEQFF. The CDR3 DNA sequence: TGCGCCAGCAGCTTGAGCAGGGCCTACAATGAGCAGTTCTTC. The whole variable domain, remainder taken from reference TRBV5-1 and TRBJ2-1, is KAGVTQTPRYLIKTRGQQVTLSCSPISGHRSVSWYQQTPGQGLQFLFEYFSETQRNKGNFPGRFSGRQFSNSRSEMNVSTLELGDSALYLCASSLSRAYNEQFFGPGTRLTVL.

CDR3 coding DNA: TGCGCCAGCAGCTCTAACAGGGATTCCAATGAGCAGTTCTTC. It translates to CASSSNRDSNEQFF. The chain joins TRBV5-1 to TRBJ2-1, with a weak D call TRBD1 (6 bases). V was trimmed by 3 bases and J by 6 bases, leaving 13 bases between them. This CDR3 spans 14 amino acids. Germline CDR1 is SGHRS and CDR2 is YFSETQ.

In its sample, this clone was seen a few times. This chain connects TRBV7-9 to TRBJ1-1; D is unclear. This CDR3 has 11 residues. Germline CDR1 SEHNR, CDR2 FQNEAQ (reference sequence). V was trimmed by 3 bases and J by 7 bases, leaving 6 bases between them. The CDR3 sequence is CASSLRSEAFF. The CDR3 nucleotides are TGTGCCAGCAGCTTGAGGAGTGAAGCTTTCTTT.

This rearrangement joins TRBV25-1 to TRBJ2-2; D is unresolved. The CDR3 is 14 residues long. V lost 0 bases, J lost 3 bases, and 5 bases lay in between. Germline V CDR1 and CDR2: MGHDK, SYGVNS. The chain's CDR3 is CASSEYMDTGELFF. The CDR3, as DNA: TGTGCCAGCAGTGAATATATGGACACCGGGGAGCTGTTTTTT.